A selection of T cell receptor beta chains follows, all from one sample in a study of vaccination and CD4 T cells after COVID-19. In TCRdb, the PCR reads were re-called with MiXCR into one record per CDR3 protein. This table holds 20,000 to 25,000 distinct CDR3 sequences, approximately 40% found once. Antigens of these TCRs are unknown. Sequenced material: CD4+ T cells from blood, cultured in vitro, taken before SARS-CoV-2 vaccination. These receptors were obtained from a human donor who had recovered from COVID-19. CDR3s include the opening cysteine and the closing phenylalanine or tryptophan. The order of the fields is CDR3 protein, CDR3 DNA, J gene, V gene, D gene, clone size. The D gene is left open where the match is weak. Size is stated for part of the rows, as once, few or many counts, or as a class when the clone is expanded.

CASSQGRGTEAFF,TGTGCCAGCAGCCAGGGTAGGGGCACTGAAGCTTTCTTT,TRBJ1-1,TRBV14,NA,NA
CASSEGTGHNSSLHF,TGTGCCAGCAGTGAGGGGACAGGGCATAATTCATCCCTCCACTTT,TRBJ1-6,TRBV2,TRBD1,NA
CASSSRGLGSGEKLFF,TGCGCCAGCAGCTCCAGGGGGCTGGGGAGTGGTGAAAAACTGTTTTTT,TRBJ1-4,TRBV5-1,TRBD1,NA
CASSVETDEQYF,TGTGCCAGCAGTGTCGAGACGGACGAGCAGTACTTC,TRBJ2-7,TRBV2,NA,NA
CSARDTGPHSYNSPLHF,TGCAGTGCTAGAGATACCGGTCCTCATTCCTATAATTCACCCCTCCACTTT,TRBJ1-6,TRBV20-1,NA,few
CAISETLPGQGAYADGYTF,TGTGCCATCAGTGAGACACTTCCGGGACAGGGGGCGTACGCTGATGGCTACACCTTC,TRBJ1-2,TRBV10-3,TRBD1,NA
CASWEAQYF,TGCGCCAGCTGGGAGGCCCAGTACTTC,TRBJ2-5,TRBV5-1,NA,few
CATSDSQGANTEAFF,TGTGCCACCAGTGATTCTCAGGGGGCGAACACTGAAGCTTTCTTT,TRBJ1-1,TRBV24-1,TRBD1,few
CASNAVIDGYTF,TGTGCCAGTAACGCCGTTATTGATGGCTACACCTTC,TRBJ1-2,TRBV19,NA,few
CASSLNRGRYEQYF,TGTGCCAGCAGCTTAAATAGGGGGCGCTACGAGCAGTACTTC,TRBJ2-7,TRBV7-2,TRBD1,few
CASSSPGQGIYEQYF,TGTGCCAGCAGTTCCCCGGGACAGGGGATCTACGAGCAGTACTTC,TRBJ2-7,TRBV6-5,TRBD1,NA
CSARRLAATDTQYF,TGCAGTGCTAGGCGGCTAGCGGCCACAGATACGCAGTATTTT,TRBJ2-3,TRBV20-1,TRBD2,few
CASSATGGPQYF,TGTGCCAGCAGCGCAACGGGGGGCCCGCAGTACTTC,TRBJ2-7,TRBV7-6,NA,few
CASSPSGSSYNEQFF,TGTGCCAGCAGCCCCAGCGGGAGCTCCTACAATGAGCAGTTCTTC,TRBJ2-1,TRBV7-2,TRBD2,NA
CASSPRPGTGSEGYTF,TGTGCCAGCAGTCCTAGACCCGGGACTGGGTCTGAAGGCTACACCTTC,TRBJ1-2,TRBV27,NA,NA
CASSPTLGAFVTEAFF,TGTGCCAGCTCACCTACACTGGGGGCTTTTGTCACTGAAGCTTTCTTT,TRBJ1-1,TRBV18,NA,NA
CSARDLDRSGTGELFF,TGCAGTGCTAGAGATCTGGATAGATCGGGCACCGGGGAGCTGTTTTTT,TRBJ2-2,TRBV20-1,NA,NA
CASSLAQGTYNEQFF,TGTGCCAGCAGCTTAGCACAGGGCACCTACAATGAGCAGTTCTTC,TRBJ2-1,TRBV11-2,NA,NA
CASSMLRGEQFF,TGTGCCAGTAGTATGTTGAGGGGTGAGCAGTTCTTC,TRBJ2-1,TRBV19,NA,NA
CASSIAAGGLQLETQYF,TGTGCCAGTAGTATAGCTGCGGGGGGGCTTCAATTGGAGACCCAGTACTTC,TRBJ2-5,TRBV19,TRBD2,NA
CASSLAGTGDTQYF,TGCGCCAGCAGCTTGGCGGGTACGGGAGATACGCAGTATTTT,TRBJ2-3,TRBV5-1,NA,NA
CASSTSGRGLDRNEQFF,TGTGCCAGCAGTACTAGCGGGAGGGGCTTGGATCGCAATGAGCAGTTCTTC,TRBJ2-1,TRBV6-1,TRBD2,NA
CASSYRLQGTAPTDTQYF,TGTGCCAGCAGTTACCGTCTACAGGGTACGGCTCCCACAGATACGCAGTATTTT,TRBJ2-3,TRBV6-2/TRBV6-3,NA,NA
CASSHNWLNGELFF,TGCGCCAGCAGCCATAATTGGTTGAACGGGGAGCTGTTTTTT,TRBJ2-2,TRBV4-1,NA,NA
CASSLGVAGVLTDTQYF,TGTGCCAGCAGCTTAGGGGTAGCGGGGGTTCTCACAGATACGCAGTATTTT,TRBJ2-3,TRBV7-6,TRBD2,NA
CASRPPQGRVAEAFF,TGTGCCAGCAGGCCTCCACAGGGTCGGGTGGCTGAAGCTTTCTTT,TRBJ1-1,TRBV6-1,NA,NA
CASSLESQGTDTQYF,TGCGCCAGCAGCTTGGAGTCCCAGGGAACAGATACGCAGTATTTT,TRBJ2-3,TRBV5-1,NA,NA
CASSLYRGQETQYF,TGCGCCAGCAGCTTGTACAGGGGGCAAGAGACCCAGTACTTC,TRBJ2-5,TRBV5-1,TRBD1,NA
CASALPRGPDTQYF,TGTGCCAGCGCACTGCCCCGGGGACCAGATACGCAGTATTTT,TRBJ2-3,TRBV18,NA,NA
CASAAGAGARETQYF,TGTGCCAGTGCGGCCGGTGCGGGAGCCCGAGAGACCCAGTACTTC,TRBJ2-5,TRBV6-1,TRBD2,few
CASSSNRNSPLHF,TGTGCCAGCAGTTCAAACAGGAATTCACCCCTCCACTTT,TRBJ1-6,TRBV27,NA,medium-sized
CASSYQGGPETQYF,TGTGCCAGCAGTTATCAAGGGGGTCCAGAGACCCAGTACTTC,TRBJ2-5,TRBV12-3/TRBV12-4,NA,few
CASTPGLASSEQYF,TGTGCCAGTACCCCGGGACTAGCATCGAGCGAGCAGTACTTC,TRBJ2-7,TRBV19,TRBD2,NA
CASSSRGGRADTQYF,TGTGCCAGCAGCTCCCGGGGGGGCCGAGCAGATACGCAGTATTTT,TRBJ2-3,TRBV11-2,TRBD2,NA
CASSFAGDGSDTQYF,TGTGCCAGCAGTTTTGCAGGGGACGGTTCAGATACGCAGTATTTT,TRBJ2-3,TRBV28,NA,NA
CASSLVRGGGVETQYF,TGTGCCAGCAGCTTAGTTAGGGGCGGGGGGGTAGAGACCCAGTACTTC,TRBJ2-5,TRBV7-2,TRBD2,NA
CSARGPANSPLHF,TGCAGTGCTCGGGGACCGGCGAATTCACCCCTCCACTTT,TRBJ1-6,TRBV20-1,NA,NA
CASTRAGEQFF,TGTGCCAGCACCAGGGCTGGTGAGCAGTTCTTC,TRBJ2-1,TRBV6-1,NA,NA
CASSPGTSNTEAFF,TGTGCCAGCAGCCCAGGGACCTCTAACACTGAAGCTTTCTTT,TRBJ1-1,TRBV7-3,NA,NA
CASSNDLQGENTEAFF,TGTGCCAGTAGTAACGATTTACAGGGCGAGAACACTGAAGCTTTCTTT,TRBJ1-1,TRBV19,NA,few
CSATPPAQGITDTQYF,TGCAGTGCTACCCCGCCGGCACAGGGGATCACAGATACGCAGTATTTT,TRBJ2-3,TRBV20-1,TRBD1,NA
CASNGGANTEAFF,TGTGCCAGCAACGGGGGGGCGAACACTGAAGCTTTCTTT,TRBJ1-1,TRBV27,NA,NA